This T cell receptor (beta chain) was sequenced in a study of tissue T cells after allogeneic stem cell transplantation. A note on this clone: The gene names given are mouse names. The read ends 1 residue early relative to the CDR3; the germline J gene fills the gap.

CDR1 is NNHNN and CDR2 is SYGAGS in the germline V gene (reference sequence). This CDR3 spans 14 amino acids. The V end was cut by 3 bases, the J end by 0 bases, with 8 bases between. Assay used: immunoSEQ multiplex PCR; TCRdb lists only in-frame clones, some missing. The sample yields roughly 20,000 clones, about 70% seen once. The clonotype originates from a female BALB/c mouse in good health. These mice share the MHC haplotype H2-d. This chain links TRBV13-2 with TRBJ2-3, with D possibly being TRBD2 (6 bases). Sequencing was done on a sample of blood. Incomplete CDR3 DNA: TGTGCCAGCGGTGGGGGGACTAGTGCAGAAACGCTGTAT. This sequence encodes CASGGGTSAETLY. Given in full, the CDR3 is CASGGGTSAETLYF.